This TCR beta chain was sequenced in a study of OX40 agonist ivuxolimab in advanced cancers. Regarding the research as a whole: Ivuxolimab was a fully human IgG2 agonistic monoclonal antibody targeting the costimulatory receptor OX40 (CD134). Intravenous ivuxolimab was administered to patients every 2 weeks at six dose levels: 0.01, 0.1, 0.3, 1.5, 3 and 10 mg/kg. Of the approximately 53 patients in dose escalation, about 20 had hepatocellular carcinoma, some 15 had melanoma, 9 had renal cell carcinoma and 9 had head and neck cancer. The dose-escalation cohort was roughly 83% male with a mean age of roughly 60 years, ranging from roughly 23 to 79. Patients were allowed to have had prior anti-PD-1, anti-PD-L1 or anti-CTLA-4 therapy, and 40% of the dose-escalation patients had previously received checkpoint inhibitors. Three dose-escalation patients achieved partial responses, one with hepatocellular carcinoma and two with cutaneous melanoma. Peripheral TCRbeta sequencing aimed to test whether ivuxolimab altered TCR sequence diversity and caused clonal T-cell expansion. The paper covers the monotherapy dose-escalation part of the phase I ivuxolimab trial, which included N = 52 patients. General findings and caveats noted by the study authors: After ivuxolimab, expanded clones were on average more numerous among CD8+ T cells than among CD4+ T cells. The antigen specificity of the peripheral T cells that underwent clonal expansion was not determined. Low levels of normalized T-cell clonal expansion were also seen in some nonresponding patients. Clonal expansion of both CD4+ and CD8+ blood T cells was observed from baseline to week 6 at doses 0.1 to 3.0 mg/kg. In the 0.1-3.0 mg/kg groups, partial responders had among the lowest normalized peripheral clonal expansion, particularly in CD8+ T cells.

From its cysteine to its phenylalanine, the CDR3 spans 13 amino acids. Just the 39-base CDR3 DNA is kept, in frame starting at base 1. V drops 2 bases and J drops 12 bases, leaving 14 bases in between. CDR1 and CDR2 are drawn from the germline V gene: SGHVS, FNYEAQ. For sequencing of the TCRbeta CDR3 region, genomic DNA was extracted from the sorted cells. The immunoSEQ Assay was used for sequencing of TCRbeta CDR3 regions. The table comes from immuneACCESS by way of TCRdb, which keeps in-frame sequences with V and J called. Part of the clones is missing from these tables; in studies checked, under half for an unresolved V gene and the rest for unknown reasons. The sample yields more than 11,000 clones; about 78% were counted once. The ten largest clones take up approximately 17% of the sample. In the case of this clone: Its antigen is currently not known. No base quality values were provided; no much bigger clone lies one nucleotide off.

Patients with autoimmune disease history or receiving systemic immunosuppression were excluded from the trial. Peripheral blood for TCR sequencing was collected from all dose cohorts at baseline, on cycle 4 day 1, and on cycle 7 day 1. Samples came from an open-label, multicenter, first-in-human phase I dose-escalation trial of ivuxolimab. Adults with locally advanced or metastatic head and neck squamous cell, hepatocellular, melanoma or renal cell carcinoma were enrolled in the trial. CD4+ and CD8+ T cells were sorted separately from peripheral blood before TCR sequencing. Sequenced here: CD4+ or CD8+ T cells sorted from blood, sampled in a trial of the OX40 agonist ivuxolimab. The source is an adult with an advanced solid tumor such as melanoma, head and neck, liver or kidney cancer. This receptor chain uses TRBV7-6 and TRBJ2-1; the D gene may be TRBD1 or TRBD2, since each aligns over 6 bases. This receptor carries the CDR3 CASSLRRGVGQFF. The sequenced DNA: TGTGCCAGCAGCTTAAGGAGGGGGGTTGGGCAGTTCTTC.